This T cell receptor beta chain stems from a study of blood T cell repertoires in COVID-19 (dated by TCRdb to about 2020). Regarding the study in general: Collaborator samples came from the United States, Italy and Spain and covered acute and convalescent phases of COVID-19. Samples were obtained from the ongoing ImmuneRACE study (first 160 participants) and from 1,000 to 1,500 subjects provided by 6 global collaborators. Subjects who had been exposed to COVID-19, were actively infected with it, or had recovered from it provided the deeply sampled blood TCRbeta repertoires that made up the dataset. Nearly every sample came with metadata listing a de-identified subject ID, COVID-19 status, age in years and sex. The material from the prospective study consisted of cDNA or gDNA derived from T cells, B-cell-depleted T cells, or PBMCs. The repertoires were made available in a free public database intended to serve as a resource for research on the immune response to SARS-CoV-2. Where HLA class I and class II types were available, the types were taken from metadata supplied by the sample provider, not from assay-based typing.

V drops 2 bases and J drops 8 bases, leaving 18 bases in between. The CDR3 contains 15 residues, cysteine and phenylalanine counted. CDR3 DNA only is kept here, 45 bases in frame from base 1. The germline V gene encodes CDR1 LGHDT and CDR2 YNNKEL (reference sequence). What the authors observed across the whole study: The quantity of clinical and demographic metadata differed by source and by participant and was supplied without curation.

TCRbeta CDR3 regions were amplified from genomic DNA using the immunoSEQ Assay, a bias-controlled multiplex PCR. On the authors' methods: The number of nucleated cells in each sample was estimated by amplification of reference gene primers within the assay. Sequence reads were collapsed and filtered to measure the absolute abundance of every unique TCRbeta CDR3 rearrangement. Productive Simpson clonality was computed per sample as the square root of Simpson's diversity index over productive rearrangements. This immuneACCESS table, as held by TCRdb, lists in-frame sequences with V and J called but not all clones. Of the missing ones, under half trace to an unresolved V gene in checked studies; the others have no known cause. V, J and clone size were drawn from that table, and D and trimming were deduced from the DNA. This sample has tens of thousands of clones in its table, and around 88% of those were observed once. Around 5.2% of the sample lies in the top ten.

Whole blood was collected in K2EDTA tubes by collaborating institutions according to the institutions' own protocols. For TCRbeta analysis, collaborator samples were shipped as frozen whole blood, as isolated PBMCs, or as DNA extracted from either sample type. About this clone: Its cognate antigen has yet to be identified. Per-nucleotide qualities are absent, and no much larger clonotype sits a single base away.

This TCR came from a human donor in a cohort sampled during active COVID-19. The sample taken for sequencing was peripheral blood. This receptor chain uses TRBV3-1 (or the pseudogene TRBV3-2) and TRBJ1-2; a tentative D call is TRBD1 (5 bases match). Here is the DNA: TGTGCCAGCAGCCAAAGTCGTTGGCAGGGAAGCGGCTACACCTTC. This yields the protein CASSQSRWQGSGYTF.